The clone carrying this T cell receptor beta chain was recorded at least ten times. This entry is derived from a study of neurological immune-mediated disorders. The CDR3 has 16 residues. CDR1 and CDR2 (germline): DFQATT, SNEGSKA (reference sequence). V trimming: 0 bases; J trimming: 6 bases; junction bases outside the gene matches: 11. Healthy controls comprised blood bank volunteers in Maryland, USA. The cDNA was generated by 5'RACE with 10-nucleotide random UMIs. TCRdb reanalysed the 5' RACE reads using MiXCR and keeps one entry per CDR3 protein. The table includes tens of thousands of distinct CDR3 sequences, approximately 10% detected once.

The sample was PBMCs. The source of this sequence is a man between 40 and 49 years old in good health. The chain employs TRBV20-1 and TRBJ2-7; 10 bases align to TRBD2. CDR3 protein: CSARDAFGLAGVEQYF. In nucleotides, the CDR3 is TGCAGTGCTAGAGATGCTTTCGGTCTAGCGGGAGTCGAGCAGTACTTC.